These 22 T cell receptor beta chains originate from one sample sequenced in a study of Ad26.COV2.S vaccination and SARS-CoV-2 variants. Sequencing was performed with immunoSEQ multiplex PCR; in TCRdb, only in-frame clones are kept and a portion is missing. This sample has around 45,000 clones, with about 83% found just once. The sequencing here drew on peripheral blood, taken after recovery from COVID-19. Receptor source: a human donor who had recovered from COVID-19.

The CDR3 bases are TGTGCCAGCTCACCTGCGGGGGTTGAAACCGGGGAGCTGTTTTTT. Its translation is CASSPAGVETGELFF. The V gene is TRBV18, the J gene TRBJ2-2, with TRBD2 identical over 7 bases. The CDR3 loop spans 15 amino acids. With V trimmed by 3 bases and J by 5 bases, 6 bases remained unmatched. The germline V gene encodes CDR1 KGHSH and CDR2 LQKENI. Drawing the rest from reference TRBV18 and TRBJ2-2, the complete variable domain is NAGVMQNPRHLVRRRGQEARLRCSPMKGHSHVYWYRQLPEEGLKFMVYLQKENIIDESGMPKERFSAEFPKEGPSILRIQQVVRGDSAAYFCASSPAGVETGELFFGEGSRLTVL.

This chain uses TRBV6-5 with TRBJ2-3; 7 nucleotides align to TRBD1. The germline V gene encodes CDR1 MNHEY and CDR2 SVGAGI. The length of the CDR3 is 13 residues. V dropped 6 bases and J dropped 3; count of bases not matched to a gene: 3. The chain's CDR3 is CASRQQGTDTQYF. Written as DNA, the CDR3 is TGTGCCAGCAGACAACAGGGGACAGATACGCAGTATTTT.

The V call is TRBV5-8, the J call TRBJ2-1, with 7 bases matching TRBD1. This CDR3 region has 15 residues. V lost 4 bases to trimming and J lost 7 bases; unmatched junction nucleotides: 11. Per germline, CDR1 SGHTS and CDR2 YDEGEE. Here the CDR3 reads CASSIPTGTANEQFF. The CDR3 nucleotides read TGTGCCAGCAGCATTCCGACCGGGACAGCTAATGAGCAGTTCTTC.

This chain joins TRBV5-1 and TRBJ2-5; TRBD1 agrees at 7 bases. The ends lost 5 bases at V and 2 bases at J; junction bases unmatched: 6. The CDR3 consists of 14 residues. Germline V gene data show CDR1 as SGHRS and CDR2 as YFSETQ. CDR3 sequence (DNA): TGCGCCAGCAGTCCGGGACAGCCTCAAGAGACCCAGTACTTC. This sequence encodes CASSPGQPQETQYF.

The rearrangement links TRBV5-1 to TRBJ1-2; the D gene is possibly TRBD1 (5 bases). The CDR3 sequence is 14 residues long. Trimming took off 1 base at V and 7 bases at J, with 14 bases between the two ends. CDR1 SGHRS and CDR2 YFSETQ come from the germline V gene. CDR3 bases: TGCGCCAGCAGCTTGTCCCCAGGGTCCGGTGGCTACACCTTC. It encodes CASSLSPGSGGYTF.

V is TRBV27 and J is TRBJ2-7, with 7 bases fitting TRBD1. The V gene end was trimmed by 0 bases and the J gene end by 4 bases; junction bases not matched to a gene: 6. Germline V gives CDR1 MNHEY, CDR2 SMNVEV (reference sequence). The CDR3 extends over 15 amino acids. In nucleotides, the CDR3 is TGTGCCAGCAGTTTATCGTTAGGACAGGCTTACGAGCAGTACGTC. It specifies CASSLSLGQAYEQYV.

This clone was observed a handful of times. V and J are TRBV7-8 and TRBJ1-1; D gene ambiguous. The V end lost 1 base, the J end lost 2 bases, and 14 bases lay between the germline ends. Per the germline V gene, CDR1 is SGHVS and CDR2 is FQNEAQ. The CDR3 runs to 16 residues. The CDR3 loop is CASSLGPASFNTEAFF. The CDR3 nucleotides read TGTGCCAGCAGCTTAGGGCCAGCGAGCTTCAACACTGAAGCTTTCTTT.

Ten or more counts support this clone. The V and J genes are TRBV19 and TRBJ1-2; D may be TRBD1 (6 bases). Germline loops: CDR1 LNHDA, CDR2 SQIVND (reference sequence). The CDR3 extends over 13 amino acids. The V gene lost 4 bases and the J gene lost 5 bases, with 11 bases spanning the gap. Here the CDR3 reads CASSTNTGYGYTF. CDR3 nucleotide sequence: TGTGCCAGTAGTACCAATACAGGGTATGGCTACACCTTC.

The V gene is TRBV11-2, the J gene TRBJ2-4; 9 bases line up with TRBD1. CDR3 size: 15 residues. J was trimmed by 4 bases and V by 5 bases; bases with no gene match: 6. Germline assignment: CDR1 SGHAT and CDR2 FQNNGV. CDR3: CASSNTGGGKNIQYF. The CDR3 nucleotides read TGTGCCAGCAGCAATACAGGGGGCGGGAAAAACATTCAGTACTTC.

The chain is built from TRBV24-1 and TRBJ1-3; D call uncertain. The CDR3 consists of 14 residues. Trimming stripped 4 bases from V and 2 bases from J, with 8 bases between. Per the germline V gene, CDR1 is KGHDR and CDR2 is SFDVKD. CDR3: CATSEALAGNTIYF. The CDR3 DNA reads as TGTGCCACCAGTGAAGCTTTGGCTGGAAACACCATATATTTT.

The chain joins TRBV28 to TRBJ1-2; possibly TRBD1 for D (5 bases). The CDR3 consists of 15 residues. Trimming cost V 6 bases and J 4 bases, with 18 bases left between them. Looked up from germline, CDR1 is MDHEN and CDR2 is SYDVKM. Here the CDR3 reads CASRTPGPTTYGYTF. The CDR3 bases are TGTGCCAGCAGAACCCCGGGACCCACTACCTATGGCTACACCTTC.

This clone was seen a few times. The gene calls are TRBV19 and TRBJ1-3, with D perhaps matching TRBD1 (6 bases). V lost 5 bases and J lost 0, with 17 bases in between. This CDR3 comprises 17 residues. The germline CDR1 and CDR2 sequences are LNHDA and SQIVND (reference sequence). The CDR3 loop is CASSSRQAPLSGNTIYF. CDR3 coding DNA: TGTGCCAGTAGTTCCCGACAGGCTCCTCTCTCTGGAAACACCATATATTTT.

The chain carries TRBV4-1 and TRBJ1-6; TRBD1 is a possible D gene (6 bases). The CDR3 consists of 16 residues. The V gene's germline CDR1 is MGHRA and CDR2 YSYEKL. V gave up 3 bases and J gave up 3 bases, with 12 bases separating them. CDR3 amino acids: CASSQERTDYNSPLHF. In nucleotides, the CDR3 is TGCGCCAGCAGCCAGGAAAGGACAGACTATAATTCACCCCTCCACTTT.

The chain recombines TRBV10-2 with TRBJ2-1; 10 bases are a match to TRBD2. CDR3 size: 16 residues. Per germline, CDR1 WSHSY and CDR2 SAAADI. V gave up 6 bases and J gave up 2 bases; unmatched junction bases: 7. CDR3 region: CASRKTSGATYNEQFF. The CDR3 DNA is TGCGCCAGCAGGAAAACTAGCGGGGCCACCTACAATGAGCAGTTCTTC.

CDR3 DNA sequence: TGTGCCAGCAGCTTATCACCGGGACGGATGAACACTGAAGCTTTCTTT. Its protein is CASSLSPGRMNTEAFF. The chain joins TRBV7-9 to TRBJ1-1, with a weak D call TRBD1 (5 bases). The V end lost 2 bases, the J end lost 0 bases, and 13 bases lay between the germline ends. There are 16 residues in the CDR3. Looked up from germline, CDR1 is SEHNR and CDR2 is FQNEAQ (reference sequence).

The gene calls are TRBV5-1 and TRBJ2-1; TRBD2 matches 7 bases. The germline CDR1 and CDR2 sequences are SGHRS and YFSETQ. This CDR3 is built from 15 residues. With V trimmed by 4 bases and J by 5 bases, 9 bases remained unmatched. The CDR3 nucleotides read TGCGCCAGCAGCGGGGAGGGACTCGCCAACAATGAGCAGTTCTTC. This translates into CASSGEGLANNEQFF.

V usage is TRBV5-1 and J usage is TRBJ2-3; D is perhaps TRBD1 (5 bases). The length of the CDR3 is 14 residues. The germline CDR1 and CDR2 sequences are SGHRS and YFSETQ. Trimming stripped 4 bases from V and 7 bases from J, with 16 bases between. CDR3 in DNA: TGCGCCAGCAGCCGGTCCCAGGGCGTAAATACGCAGTATTTT. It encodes CASSRSQGVNTQYF.

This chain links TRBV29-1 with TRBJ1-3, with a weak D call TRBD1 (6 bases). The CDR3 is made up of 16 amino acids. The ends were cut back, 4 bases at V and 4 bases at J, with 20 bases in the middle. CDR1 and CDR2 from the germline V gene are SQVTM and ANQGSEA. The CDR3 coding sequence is TGCAGCGTTGGGGGGGGGACATCGGGTCCCGGAAACACCATATATTTT. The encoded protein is CSVGGGTSGPGNTIYF.

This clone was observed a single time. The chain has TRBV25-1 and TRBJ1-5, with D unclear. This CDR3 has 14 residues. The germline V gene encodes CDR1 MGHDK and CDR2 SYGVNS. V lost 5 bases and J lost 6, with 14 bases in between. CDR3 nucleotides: TGTGCCAGCAGTTTAACAGAGAGTGGTCAGCCCCAGCATTTT. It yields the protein CASSLTESGQPQHF.

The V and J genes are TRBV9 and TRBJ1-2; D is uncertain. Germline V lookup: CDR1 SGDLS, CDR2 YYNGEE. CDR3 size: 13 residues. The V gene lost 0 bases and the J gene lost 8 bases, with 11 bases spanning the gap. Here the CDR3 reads CASSVGARGGYTF. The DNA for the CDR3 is TGTGCCAGCAGCGTAGGGGCCCGCGGGGGCTACACCTTC.

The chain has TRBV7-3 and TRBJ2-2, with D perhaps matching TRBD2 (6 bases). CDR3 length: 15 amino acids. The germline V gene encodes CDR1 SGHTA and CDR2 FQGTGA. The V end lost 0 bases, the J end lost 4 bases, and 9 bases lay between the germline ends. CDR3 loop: CASSLTRGATGELFF. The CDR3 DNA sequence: TGTGCCAGCAGCTTAACGCGCGGGGCCACCGGGGAGCTGTTTTTT.

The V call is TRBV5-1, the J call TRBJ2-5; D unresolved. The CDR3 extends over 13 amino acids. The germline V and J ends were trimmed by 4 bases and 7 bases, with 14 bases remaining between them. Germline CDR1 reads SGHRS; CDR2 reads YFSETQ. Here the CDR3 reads CASSPTDGATQYF. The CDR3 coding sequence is TGCGCCAGCAGCCCCACCGACGGCGCGACCCAGTACTTC.